These 17 T cell receptor beta chains were all obtained from the same sample, sequenced in a study of cytomegalovirus exposure and HLA in healthy donors. Amplification used 60 Vbeta primers and 13 Jbeta primers. Only in-frame clones appear in the TCRdb table, and some are missing; sequencing was by immunoSEQ multiplex PCR. The sample holds 100,000 or so clones; around 76% are singletons and the top ten take about 7.5%. The sample was PBMCs. These receptor sequences come from a man in his forties in good health and CMV-seropositive.

This clone was detected only a few times. The chain is built from TRBV2 and TRBJ1-5; 7 nucleotides align to TRBD1. The CDR3 contains 15 residues. Germline-derived CDR1 and CDR2 are SNHLY and FYNNEI. V lost 1 base and J lost 7; bases outside the gene matches: 7. The CDR3 here is CASSEGQGGIQPQHF. The CDR3 coding sequence is TGTGCCAGCAGTGAAGGCCAGGGGGGCATACAGCCCCAGCATTTT.

The chain is built from TRBV6-1 and TRBJ2-7; D perhaps matches TRBD1 (6 bases). Germline CDR1 is MNHNS and CDR2 is SASEGT. The CDR3 length is 12 residues. Between the trimmed V and J ends, which lost 6 bases and 4 bases, there was a span of 10 bases. Here the CDR3 reads CASSRGSYEQYF. The DNA for the CDR3 is TGTGCCAGCAGCAGGGGTTCTTACGAGCAGTACTTC.

V usage is TRBV7-8 and J usage is TRBJ2-5; 12 nucleotides align to TRBD2. The CDR3 is 17 amino acids. Germline CDR1 SGHVS, CDR2 FQNEAQ. The ends lost 2 bases at V and 5 bases at J; junction bases unmatched: 9. DNA of the CDR3: TGTGCCAGCAGCTTATGGGCGACTAGCGGGAGTGGGGAGACCCAGTACTTC. It yields the protein CASSLWATSGSGETQYF. Complete variable domain (other parts from reference TRBV7-8 and TRBJ2-5): GAGVSQSPRYKVAKRGQDVALRCDPISGHVSLFWYQQALGQGPEFLTYFQNEAQLDKSGLPSDRFFAERPEGSVSTLKIQRTQQEDSAVYLCASSLWATSGSGETQYFGPGTRLLVL.

This CDR3 reads CASSDPSGRRHNEQFF. CDR3 nucleotide sequence: TGTGCCAGCAGTGACCCCAGCGGGAGAAGGCACAATGAGCAGTTCTTC. The rearrangement uses TRBV25-1 and TRBJ2-1; 8 bases match TRBD2. The CDR3 is made up of 16 amino acids. V was clipped by 3 bases and J by 5 bases; unmatched bases: 9. CDR1 and CDR2 (germline): MGHDK, SYGVNS.

The rearrangement links TRBV7-3 to TRBJ1-1; D is ambiguous. Trimming took 3 bases from V and 1 from J, leaving 9 bases between them. This CDR3 has 14 residues. From germline, CDR1 is SGHTA and CDR2 FQGTGA. CDR3 coding DNA: TGTGCCAGCAGCTTGGTGGGGAGGAACACTGAAGCTTTCTTT. Its protein product is CASSLVGRNTEAFF.

This rearrangement joins TRBV7-3 to TRBJ1-5, with no clear D. The CDR3 is 13 amino acids. Germline V lookup: CDR1 SGHTA, CDR2 FQGTGA. Trimming removed 5 bases from V and 4 bases from J, with 9 bases in between. CDR3 residues: CASSPTPNQPQHF. CDR3 nucleotide sequence: TGTGCCAGCAGCCCGACACCTAATCAGCCCCAGCATTTT.

The V and J genes are TRBV11-3 and TRBJ2-7, with 7 bases that match TRBD2. CDR1 and CDR2 (germline): SGHNT, YENEEA. There are 14 residues in the CDR3. Trimming at V came to 5 bases and at J to 3 bases, leaving 7 bases not matched to a gene. The CDR3 nucleotides are TGTGCCAGCAGCCGGAGACTAGCAGGCTACGAGCAGTACTTC. Its translation is CASSRRLAGYEQYF.

This clone has a handful of counts. V gene TRBV27 combines with J gene TRBJ1-1; the D is unclear. Looked up from germline, CDR1 is MNHEY and CDR2 is SMNVEV (reference sequence). The CDR3 is 14 residues long. The germline V and J ends were trimmed by 7 bases and 1 base, with 13 bases remaining between them. CDR3 sequence reads: CASNLGVGNTEAFF. In nucleotides, the CDR3 is TGTGCCAGCAACCTCGGGGTAGGGAACACTGAAGCTTTCTTT.

The chain couples TRBV7-9 to TRBJ2-5; D is perhaps TRBD1 (5 bases). V was trimmed by 6 bases and J by 5 bases, leaving 19 bases between them. This CDR3 has 15 amino acids. Per the germline V gene, CDR1 is SEHNR and CDR2 is FQNEAQ (reference sequence). The DNA of the CDR3 is TGTGCCAGCAGTCCCGGTGCAGGGCTGGGGGAGACCCAGTACTTC. Protein product: CASSPGAGLGETQYF.

There are a few counts of this clone. V is TRBV7-9 and J is TRBJ1-4, with D perhaps TRBD1 (5 bases). CDR1 SEHNR and CDR2 FQNEAQ come from the germline V gene (reference sequence). Trimming removed 5 bases at V and 7 bases at J, with 8 bases between. The CDR3 is 12 amino acids. In DNA form, the CDR3 reads TGTGCCAGCAGCCTCGGGGGTGAAAAACTGTTTTTT. Encoded protein: CASSLGGEKLFF. Looking up the rest from reference TRBV7-9 and TRBJ1-4 gives the full variable domain: DTGVSQNPRHKITKRGQNVTFRCDPISEHNRLYWYRQTLGQGPEFLTYFQNEAQLEKSRLLSDRFSAERPKGSFSTLEIQRTEQGDSAMYLCASSLGGEKLFFGSGTQLSVL.

This chain joins TRBV13 and TRBJ2-1, with 9 nucleotides matching TRBD2. The CDR3 sequence is 15 residues long. Germline CDR1 reads PRHDT; CDR2 reads FYEKMQ (reference sequence). V lost 3 bases and J lost 6; bases outside the gene matches: 6. This CDR3 is CASSFGGRVGNEQFF. The CDR3 DNA is TGTGCCAGCAGCTTCGGCGGGAGGGTTGGCAATGAGCAGTTCTTC.

The table lists this clone with a few counts. The V call is TRBV27, the J call TRBJ1-4; tentative D call: TRBD1 (5 bases). The V end lost 4 bases, the J end lost 2 bases, and 17 bases lay between the germline ends. From germline, CDR1 is MNHEY and CDR2 SMNVEV (reference sequence). The CDR3 has 17 amino acids. The CDR3 sequence: CASSSLGRVGTNEKLFF. For the CDR3, the DNA is TGTGCCAGCAGTTCCCTGGGCAGGGTGGGGACTAATGAAAAACTGTTTTTT.

CDR3 DNA sequence: TGTGCCAGCACTAGCGGAGGGACCCAGTACTTC. Translated, it gives CASTSGGTQYF. The rearrangement joins TRBV27 to TRBJ2-5, with 7 bases matching TRBD2. From germline, CDR1 is MNHEY and CDR2 SMNVEV (reference sequence). The V and J ends lost 7 bases and 7 bases, in that order; junction bases with no gene match: 3. The CDR3 sequence is 11 residues long.

The chain couples TRBV6-1 to TRBJ1-1, with TRBD1 matching 8 bases. After removal of 6 bases from V and 1 base from J, the junction contained 4 bases not matched to a gene. The CDR3 runs to 14 residues. Germline CDR1 is MNHNS and CDR2 is SASEGT. The CDR3 DNA sequence: TGTGCCAGCAGCCTCGGGACAGGGAACACTGAAGCTTTCTTT. Encoded protein: CASSLGTGNTEAFF.

This clone is a singleton in its sample. The chain uses TRBV9 and TRBJ1-1; D gene uncertain. V lost 0 bases and J 7 bases, leaving 10 bases between the germline ends. The germline V gene encodes CDR1 SGDLS and CDR2 YYNGEE. This CDR3 spans 13 amino acids. The CDR3 DNA sequence: TGTGCCAGCAGCGTAGATGGGAGCCGTGAAGCTTTCTTT. Residues: CASSVDGSREAFF. Together with reference TRBV9 and TRBJ1-1, the CDR3 gives the full variable domain: DSGVTQTPKHLITATGQRVTLRCSPRSGDLSVYWYQQSLDQGLQFLIQYYNGEERAKGNILERFSAQQFPDLHSELNLSSLELGDSALYFCASSVDGSREAFFGQGTRLTVV.

The gene calls are TRBV20-1 and TRBJ2-3, with 12 bases lining up with TRBD2. CDR1 DFQATT and CDR2 SNEGSKA come from the germline V gene (reference sequence). This CDR3 contains 11 residues. CDR3: CRGLAGDTQYF. The CDR3 DNA reads as TGCAGGGGACTAGCGGGAGATACGCAGTATTTT.

The chain combines TRBV12-5 with TRBJ2-1, with TRBD2 matching over 8 bases. The V segment lost 4 bases and the J segment 8 bases; nucleotides outside the gene matches: 13. The CDR3 extends over 16 amino acids. Germline CDR1 reads LGHNT; CDR2 reads FRNRAP. The CDR3 region has the DNA TGTGCTAGTGGTTCCGGGGGAGCTAGCGGGTTGGATGAGCAGTTCTTC. It specifies CASGSGGASGLDEQFF.